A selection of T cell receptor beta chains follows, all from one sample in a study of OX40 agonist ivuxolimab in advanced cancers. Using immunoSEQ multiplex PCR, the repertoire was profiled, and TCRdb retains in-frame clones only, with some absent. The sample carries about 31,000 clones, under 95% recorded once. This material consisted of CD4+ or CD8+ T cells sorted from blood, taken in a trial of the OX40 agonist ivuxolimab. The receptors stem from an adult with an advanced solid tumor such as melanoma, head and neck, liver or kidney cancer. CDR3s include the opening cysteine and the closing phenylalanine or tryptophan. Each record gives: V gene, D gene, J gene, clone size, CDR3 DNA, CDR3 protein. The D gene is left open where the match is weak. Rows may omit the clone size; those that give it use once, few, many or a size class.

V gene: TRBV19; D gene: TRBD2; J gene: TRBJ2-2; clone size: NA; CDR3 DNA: TGTGCCAGTGGACTAGCGCCCACCGGGGAGCTGTTTTTT; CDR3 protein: CASGLAPTGELFF
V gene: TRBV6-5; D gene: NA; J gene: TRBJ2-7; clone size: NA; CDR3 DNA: TGTGCCAGCAGTTCCACAGGGTTCTTCTACGAGCAGTACTTC; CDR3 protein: CASSSTGFFYEQYF
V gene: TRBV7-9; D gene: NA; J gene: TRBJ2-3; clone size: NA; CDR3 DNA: TGTGCCAGCAGCCCCCAGGTTCTCACAGATACGCAGTATTTT; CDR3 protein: CASSPQVLTDTQYF
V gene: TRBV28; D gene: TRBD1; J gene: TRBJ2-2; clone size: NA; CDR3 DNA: TGTGCCAGCAGTTCGGGACAGGGGGCTATCCCCGGGGAGCTGTTTTTT; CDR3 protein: CASSSGQGAIPGELFF
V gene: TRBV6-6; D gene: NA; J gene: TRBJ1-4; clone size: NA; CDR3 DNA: TGTGCCAGCAGTCCCGACAGGACGCATGAAAAACTGTTTTTT; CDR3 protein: CASSPDRTHEKLFF
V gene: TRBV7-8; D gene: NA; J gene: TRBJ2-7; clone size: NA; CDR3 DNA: TGTGCCAGCAGCTTACCCCGAGCGGAGGAGACCTACGAGCAGTACTTC; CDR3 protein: CASSLPRAEETYEQYF
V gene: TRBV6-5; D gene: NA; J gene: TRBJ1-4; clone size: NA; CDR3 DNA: TGTGCCAGCAGTTACTCCGGGGGCCTCAAACTGTTTTTT; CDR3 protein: CASSYSGGLKLFF
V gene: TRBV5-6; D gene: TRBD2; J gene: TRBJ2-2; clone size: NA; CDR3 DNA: TGTGCCAGCAGCTCGGGACTAGCGGGGAACACCGGGGAGCTGTTTTTT; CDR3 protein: CASSSGLAGNTGELFF
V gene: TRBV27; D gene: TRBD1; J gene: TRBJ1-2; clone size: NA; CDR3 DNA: TGTGCCAGCAGCCAGGCCGGTGGGGGACAGGGTTGGTATGGCTACACCTTC; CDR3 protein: CASSQAGGGQGWYGYTF
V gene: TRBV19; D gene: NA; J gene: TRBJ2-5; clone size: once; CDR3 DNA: TGTGCCAGTAGTTGGACAGGGAGGGAAGAGACCCAGTACTTC; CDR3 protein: CASSWTGREETQYF
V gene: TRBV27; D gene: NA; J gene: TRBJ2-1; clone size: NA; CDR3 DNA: TGTGTCGTCGGGGAAAGTACCTACAATGAGCAGTTCTTC; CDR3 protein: CVVGESTYNEQFF
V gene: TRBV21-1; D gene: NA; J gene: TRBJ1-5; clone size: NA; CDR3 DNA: TGTGCCAGCAGCCCGGCCGGGGCAGGCAATCAGCCCCAGCATTTT; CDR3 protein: CASSPAGAGNQPQHF
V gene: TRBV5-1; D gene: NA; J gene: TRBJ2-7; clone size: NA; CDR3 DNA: TGCGCCAGCAGTTGGGACGGGTCCTACGAGCAGTACTTC; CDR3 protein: CASSWDGSYEQYF
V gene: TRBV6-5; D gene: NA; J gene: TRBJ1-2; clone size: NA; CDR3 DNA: TGTGCCAGCAGTACCGCCGGGTATGGCTACACCTTC; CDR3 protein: CASSTAGYGYTF
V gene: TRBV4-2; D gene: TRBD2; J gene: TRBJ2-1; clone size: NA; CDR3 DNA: TGTGCCAGCAGCCAAGAGGTAGCGGGAGGAGCTTACAATGAGCAGTTCTTC; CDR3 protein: CASSQEVAGGAYNEQFF
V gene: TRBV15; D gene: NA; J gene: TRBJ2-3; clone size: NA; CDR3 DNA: TGTGCCACCAGCAGAGAAGGGAGCCTAGCCCCAGATACGCAGTATTTT; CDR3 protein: CATSREGSLAPDTQYF
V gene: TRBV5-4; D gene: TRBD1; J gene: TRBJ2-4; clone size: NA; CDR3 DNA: TGTGCCAGCAGCTTCGAACGGGACAGCTTAAACATTCAGTACTTC; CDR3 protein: CASSFERDSLNIQYF
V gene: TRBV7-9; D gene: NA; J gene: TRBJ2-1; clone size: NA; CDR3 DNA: TGTGCCAGCAGAAGATACAATGAGCAGTTCTTC; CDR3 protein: CASRRYNEQFF
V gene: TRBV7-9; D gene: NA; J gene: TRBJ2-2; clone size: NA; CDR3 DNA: TGTGCCAGCAGCTTACGGGCAGGAGAGCTGTTTTTT; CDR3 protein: CASSLRAGELFF
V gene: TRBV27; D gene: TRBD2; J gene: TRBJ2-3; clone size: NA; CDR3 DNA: TGTGCCAGCAGTTTTCTAGCGGGGGGATTTGACACAGATACGCAGTATTTT; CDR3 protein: CASSFLAGGFDTDTQYF
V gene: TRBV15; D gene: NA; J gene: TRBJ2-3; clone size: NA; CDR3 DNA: TGTGCCACCGAGAACTCAGATACGCAGTATTTT; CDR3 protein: CATENSDTQYF
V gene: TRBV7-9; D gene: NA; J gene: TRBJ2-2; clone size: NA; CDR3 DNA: TGTGCCAGCAGCGGCTGGACCGGGGAGCTGTTTTTT; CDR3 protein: CASSGWTGELFF
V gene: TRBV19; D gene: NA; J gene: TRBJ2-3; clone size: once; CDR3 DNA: TGTGCCAGTAGTACGTGGTTGGTTTTAGTACAGGGAGGAAATACGCAGTATTTT; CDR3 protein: CASSTWLVLVQGGNTQYF
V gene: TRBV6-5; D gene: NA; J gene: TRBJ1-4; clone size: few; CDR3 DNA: TGTGCCAGCGCCCCGGCGGGGGCAAGCGAAAAACTGTTTTTT; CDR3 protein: CASAPAGASEKLFF
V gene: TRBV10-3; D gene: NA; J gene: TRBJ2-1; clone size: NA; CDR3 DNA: TGTGCCACAGGGACTCAAGTTGAGCAGTTCTTC; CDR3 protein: CATGTQVEQFF
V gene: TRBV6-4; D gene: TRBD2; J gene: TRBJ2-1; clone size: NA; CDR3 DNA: TGTGCCAGCAGTGAGGAGGGGGAAGTAGCGGGAGTTAATGAGCAGTTCTTC; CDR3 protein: CASSEEGEVAGVNEQFF